This T cell receptor beta chain appears in the sequencing data of a study of blood T cell repertoires in COVID-19. Libraries were prepared by immunoSEQ multiplex PCR; TCRdb keeps only in-frame clonotypes and omits some of them. The sample holds about 86,000 clones; roughly four fifths are singletons and the top ten take 1.2%. With 5 bases removed from V and 10 bases from J, the gap between germline ends came to 17 bases. CDR3 length equals 13 residues. Germline V gene lookup returns CDR1 WNHNN and CDR2 SYGVQD (reference sequence). This clone showed up just once. V and J are TRBV10-1 and TRBJ1-1; D gene unclear. The source of this sequence is an elderly woman with acute or convalescent COVID-19. Material for sequencing was peripheral blood. For the CDR3, the DNA is TGCGCCAGCAGTCAAGCGGGGTCCGGAGGAGCTTTCTTT. Its translation: CASSQAGSGGAFF.